The subject of this entry is one T cell receptor beta chain. As handled by the study authors: The authors estimated nucleated cell counts from reference gene primer amplification. The data were produced by immunoSEQ multiplex PCR, yet TCRdb's version contains in-frame clones alone and is incomplete. V and J calls and clone size are as listed in that table; D and trimming were resolved from the DNA. The sample contains about 350,000 clones, about 87% of which appear only once. Ages ranged from roughly 18 to 100 years, with residence in approximately 23 US areas. The recovered donors of Cohort 3 showed two negative PCRs, clearance, or symptom resolution. The data belong to a study of blood T cell repertoires in COVID-19. On the study more broadly: Nucleic acid was either cDNA or gDNA, and it came from T cells, B-cell-depleted T cells, or PBMCs.

Input material: PBMCs or T cells enriched from blood (not recorded which). This clonotype was obtained from a woman aged 25 to 45 who had recovered from COVID-19.

CDR3 nucleotides: TGCAGCGTTGAAGAAGCAGGGTACAATGAGCAGTTCTTC. Translated: CSVEEAGYNEQFF. The rearrangement links TRBV29-1 to TRBJ2-1, with TRBD1 as a possible D gene (5 bases). With 0 bases removed from V and 4 bases from J, the gap between germline ends came to 7 bases. Germline values: CDR1 SQVTM, CDR2 ANQGSEA. CDR3 length: 13 amino acids.